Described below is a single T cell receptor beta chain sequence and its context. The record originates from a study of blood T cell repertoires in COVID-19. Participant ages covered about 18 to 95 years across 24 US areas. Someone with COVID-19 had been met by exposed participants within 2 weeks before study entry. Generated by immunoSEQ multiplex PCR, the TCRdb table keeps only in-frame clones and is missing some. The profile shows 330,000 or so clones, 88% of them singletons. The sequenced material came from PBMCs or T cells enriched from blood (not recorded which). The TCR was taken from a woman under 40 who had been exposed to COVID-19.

The DNA of the CDR3 is TGTGCCAGTAGTCAAGGGGGGACAGGGGCCTACGAGCAGTACTTC. It specifies CASSQGGTGAYEQYF. The chain links TRBV19 to TRBJ2-7; 10 nucleotides agree with TRBD1. This CDR3 region has 15 residues. The ends lost 5 bases at V and 2 bases at J; junction bases unmatched: 6. Germline V CDR1 and CDR2: LNHDA, SQIVND (reference sequence).